These T cell receptor beta chains were read from a single sample in a study of cytomegalovirus exposure and HLA in healthy donors. Measured with immunoSEQ multiplex PCR; TCRdb has only the in-frame clones, and not every one. This table has some 160,000 clones, around 77% appearing once. Material: PBMCs. The receptors derive from a man between 60 and 75 years old in good health and CMV-seronegative. Both conserved end residues are part of each CDR3. D genes are given only for firm matches. Expanded clones are given a class, and other clones once, few, many or no size at all.

abundance	v_gene	j_gene	d_gene	CDR3aa	CDR3nt
NA	TRBV5-6	TRBJ2-5	TRBD2	CASSPPGLAGGETQYF	TGTGCCAGCAGCCCACCCGGGCTAGCGGGGGGTGAGACCCAGTACTTC
NA	TRBV6-1	TRBJ1-1	NA	CASSLSGEAFF	TGTGCCAGCAGTTTGTCAGGTGAAGCTTTCTTT
NA	TRBV5-4	TRBJ1-6	TRBD1	CASSQDRGGFSPLHF	TGTGCCAGCAGTCAGGACAGGGGTGGGTTTTCACCCCTCCACTTT
NA	TRBV29-1	TRBJ1-2	NA	CSVEDPAGEGYPF	TGCAGCGTTGAAGATCCGGCAGGGGAAGGCTACCCCTTC
NA	TRBV2	TRBJ1-2	TRBD1	CASSAPGQVYGYTF	TGTGCCAGCAGCGCCCCGGGACAGGTCTATGGCTACACCTTC
NA	TRBV5-1	TRBJ2-2	NA	CASSLITGSGELFF	TGCGCCAGCAGCCTGATCACAGGGTCCGGGGAGCTGTTTTTT
NA	TRBV15	TRBJ2-2	NA	CATSRARQDLIRNTGELFF	TGTGCCACCAGCAGAGCTCGACAGGACCTTATACGGAACACCGGGGAGCTGTTTTTT
few	TRBV6-5	TRBJ1-5	NA	CASHRQTSNQPQHF	TGTGCCAGCCATAGACAGACTAGCAATCAGCCCCAGCATTTT
NA	TRBV5-1	TRBJ1-5	NA	CASSLAGGNQPQHF	TGCGCCAGCAGCTTGGCCGGGGGAAATCAGCCCCAGCATTTT
NA	TRBV25-1	TRBJ1-2	NA	CASSDYRDGSNYGYTF	TGTGCCAGCAGTGATTACAGGGACGGCTCTAACTATGGCTACACCTTC
NA	TRBV6-5	TRBJ2-7	TRBD2	CASSDLAGSTYEQYF	TGTGCCAGCAGTGACTTAGCGGGGAGCACCTACGAGCAGTACTTC
NA	TRBV30	TRBJ2-7	NA	CAWGRVDEQYF	TGTGCCTGGGGGCGGGTAGACGAGCAGTACTTC
NA	TRBV19	TRBJ2-3	TRBD1	CASRATGPTDTQYF	TGTGCCAGTAGGGCGACAGGGCCCACAGATACGCAGTATTTT
NA	TRBV5-1	TRBJ2-5	NA	CASSLARETQYF	TGCGCCAGCAGCTTGGCGAGGGAGACCCAGTACTTC
NA	TRBV2	TRBJ2-5	TRBD2	CASSDGRGGETQYF	TGTGCCAGCAGTGACGGGAGGGGGGGGGAGACCCAGTACTTC
few	TRBV6-4	TRBJ2-2	TRBD1	CASSRAGGTGELFF	TGTGCCAGCAGTAGGGCAGGGGGCACCGGGGAGCTGTTTTTT
NA	TRBV18	TRBJ2-2	NA	CASSPILIPGKDTGELFF	TGTGCCAGCTCACCAATCTTAATACCGGGAAAAGACACCGGGGAGCTGTTTTTT
once	TRBV5-6	TRBJ1-3	NA	CASPPRGKNRNSGNTIYF	TGTGCCAGCCCCCCTCGGGGGAAGAACAGAAACTCTGGAAACACCATATATTTT
NA	TRBV28	TRBJ1-5	NA	CASSPNVGAGVQPQHF	TGTGCCAGCAGTCCAAATGTGGGGGCTGGTGTTCAGCCCCAGCATTTT
NA	TRBV7-9	TRBJ2-7	TRBD2	CASSLGGGSYEQYF	TGTGCCAGCAGCTTAGGCGGGGGGAGCTACGAGCAGTACTTC
NA	TRBV5-4	TRBJ1-5	TRBD1	CASSLDRGQPQHF	TGTGCCAGCAGCTTGGACAGGGGACAGCCCCAGCATTTT
NA	TRBV5-1	TRBJ1-1	NA	CASSLAGGMNTEAFF	TGCGCCAGCAGCTTGGCCGGGGGTATGAACACTGAAGCTTTCTTT
once	TRBV6-5	TRBJ1-1	NA	CASTFRGNTEAFF	TGTGCCAGCACTTTCCGGGGGAACACTGAAGCTTTCTTT
NA	TRBV28	TRBJ2-3	TRBD1	CASSLAGTGASDTQYF	TGTGCCAGCAGTTTAGCGGGGACAGGGGCATCAGATACGCAGTATTTT
NA	TRBV29-1	TRBJ2-2	NA	CSVELGLDTGELFF	TGCAGCGTTGAACTGGGCTTAGACACCGGGGAGCTGTTTTTT
NA	TRBV2	TRBJ2-5	NA	CASSWTVGQETQYF	TGTGCCAGCAGCTGGACAGTGGGCCAAGAGACCCAGTACTTC
NA	TRBV27	TRBJ2-7	TRBD2	CASSLSGSTYEQYF	TGTGCCAGCAGCTTGAGCGGGAGTACCTACGAGCAGTACTTC
NA	TRBV19	TRBJ1-5	NA	CASSIFAGTTNQPQHF	TGTGCCAGTAGTATATTTGCCGGGACAACTAATCAGCCCCAGCATTTT
NA	TRBV28	TRBJ1-1	NA	CASSFSGTPEAFF	TGTGCCAGCAGTTTCTCCGGGACACCTGAAGCTTTCTTT
once	TRBV6-5	TRBJ1-2	TRBD1	CASSYADRGHGYTF	TGTGCCAGCAGTTACGCGGACAGGGGGCATGGCTACACCTTC
NA	TRBV10-1	TRBJ2-6	TRBD1	CASSSGTGLSGANVLTF	TGCGCCAGCAGTTCCGGGACAGGCCTTTCTGGGGCCAACGTCCTGACTTTC
few	TRBV4-1	TRBJ2-5	NA	CASSQVGQWETQYF	TGCGCCAGCAGCCAAGTGGGGCAGTGGGAGACCCAGTACTTC
NA	TRBV28	TRBJ1-1	NA	CASSLWGMRGGRTEAFF	TGTGCCAGCAGTTTATGGGGAATGCGGGGGGGCCGCACTGAAGCTTTCTTT
NA	TRBV18	TRBJ1-3	NA	CASSPSGSSGNTIYF	TGTGCCAGCTCACCATCAGGCAGCTCTGGAAACACCATATATTTT
NA	TRBV29-1	TRBJ1-2	TRBD1	CSVAEWTGTETRGYTF	TGCAGCGTTGCGGAGTGGACAGGAACCGAAACGCGTGGCTACACCTTC
NA	TRBV5-6	TRBJ2-2	TRBD1	CASSLAGQGLMAGELFF	TGTGCCAGCAGCTTGGCGGGACAGGGATTAATGGCCGGGGAGCTGTTTTTT
NA	TRBV18	TRBJ2-3	TRBD1	CASSPLNRGVSDTQYF	TGTGCCAGCTCACCACTTAACAGGGGTGTTTCAGATACGCAGTATTTT
NA	TRBV2	TRBJ2-5	TRBD2	CASGSPGLAGGQETQYF	TGTGCCAGCGGAAGCCCGGGACTAGCGGGGGGACAAGAGACCCAGTACTTC
NA	TRBV29-1	TRBJ2-4	NA	CSVRHEGNIQYF	TGCAGCGTTAGGCATGAGGGAAACATTCAGTACTTC
once	TRBV6-1	TRBJ2-2	TRBD1	CASSPRQGVTGELFF	TGTGCCAGCAGCCCACGACAGGGGGTTACCGGGGAGCTGTTTTTT
NA	TRBV5-1	TRBJ2-7	TRBD2	CASSLGTSVDEQYF	TGCGCCAGCAGCTTGGGGACTAGCGTCGACGAGCAGTACTTC
NA	TRBV9	TRBJ2-3	NA	CASRGGMDNTDTQYF	TGTGCCAGCAGGGGCGGGATGGATAACACAGATACGCAGTATTTT
NA	TRBV14	TRBJ2-5	NA	CASSQVGRSQETQYF	TGTGCCAGCAGCCAAGTAGGTCGGAGCCAAGAGACCCAGTACTTC
NA	TRBV19	TRBJ1-2	TRBD1	CASSTGGASNGYTF	TGTGCCAGTAGCACAGGGGGCGCATCTAATGGCTACACCTTC
NA	TRBV4-1	TRBJ2-5	NA	CASSQTSRRQETQYF	TGCGCCAGCAGCCAAACAAGCAGGCGCCAAGAGACCCAGTACTTC
once	TRBV19	TRBJ1-1	NA	CASSITGSGTEAFF	TGTGCCAGTAGTATAACAGGGTCGGGCACTGAAGCTTTCTTT
NA	TRBV10-1	TRBJ2-7	NA	CASSGRPEAGWPEQYF	TGCGCCAGCAGTGGCCGGCCTGAGGCGGGATGGCCCGAGCAGTACTTC
NA	TRBV6-1	TRBJ1-2	TRBD1	CASSRQGAGGYTF	TGTGCCAGCAGTAGACAGGGGGCAGGGGGCTACACCTTC
NA	TRBV5-1	TRBJ1-2	NA	CASSRGGTSYGYTF	TGCGCCAGCAGCCGGGGAGGGACCAGCTATGGCTACACCTTC
NA	TRBV14	TRBJ2-3	TRBD2	CASSQSNSGRTDTQYF	TGTGCCAGCAGCCAAAGTAATAGCGGGCGCACAGATACGCAGTATTTT
NA	TRBV5-1	TRBJ2-1	TRBD2	CASSPARTSENEQFF	TGCGCCAGCAGCCCGGCTCGAACTAGCGAGAATGAGCAGTTCTTC
NA	TRBV5-1	TRBJ2-2	NA	CASSPGSNTGELFF	TGCGCCAGCAGCCCAGGATCGAACACCGGGGAGCTGTTTTTT
NA	TRBV27	TRBJ1-6	NA	CASNTRSGSVAPLHF	TGTGCCTCCAACACGCGGTCAGGGTCTGTGGCACCCCTCCACTTT
NA	TRBV2	TRBJ1-1	TRBD1	CASSESDRGAFF	TGTGCCAGCAGTGAATCGGACAGGGGAGCTTTCTTT
NA	TRBV11-3	TRBJ2-2	NA	CASRGGNTGELFF	TGTGCCAGCAGAGGGGGAAACACCGGGGAGCTGTTTTTT